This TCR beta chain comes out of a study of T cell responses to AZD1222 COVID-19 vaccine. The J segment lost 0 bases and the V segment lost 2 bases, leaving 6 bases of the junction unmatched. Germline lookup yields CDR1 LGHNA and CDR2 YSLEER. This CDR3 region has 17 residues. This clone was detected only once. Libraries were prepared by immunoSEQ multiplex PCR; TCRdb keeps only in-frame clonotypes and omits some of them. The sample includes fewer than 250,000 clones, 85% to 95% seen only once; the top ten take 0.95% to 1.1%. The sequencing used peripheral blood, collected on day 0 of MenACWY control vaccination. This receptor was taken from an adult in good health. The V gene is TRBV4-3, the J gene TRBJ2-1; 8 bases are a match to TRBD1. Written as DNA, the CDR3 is TGCGCCAGCAGCCAAAGGACAGGGTCGAGCTCCTACAATGAGCAGTTCTTC. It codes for CASSQRTGSSSYNEQFF.